The T cell receptor beta chain under discussion was sequenced for a study of cytomegalovirus exposure and HLA in healthy donors. There are 15 residues in the CDR3. The V gene lost 2 bases and the J gene lost 7 bases, with 17 bases spanning the gap. The germline V gene encodes CDR1 MNHEY and CDR2 SVGAGI. As to this clone: Its antigen remains unknown. As the CDR3 is not closed by the conserved phenylalanine or tryptophan, this likely results from a read error.

At the time of sampling, donors were nominally healthy, though unrecorded immune exposures were likely. PCR was performed using 60 Vbeta and 13 Jbeta primers. The assay was immunoSEQ multiplex PCR, and TCRdb's table has in-frame clones only and misses some. The sample lists some 170,000 clones, 75% occurring once. Broader study findings: An apparent linkage of common viral pathogens to several of the most significant clusters emerged in a later analysis. In a later analysis, TCR beta V- and J-gene trimming was associated with a missense DCLRE1C variant.

The TCR comes from a woman aged 45-65 years in good health and CMV-seropositive. The genes are TRBV6-5 and TRBJ1-2, with a weak D call TRBD1 (6 bases). Sequencing used PBMCs. This CDR3 reads CASSYETRGTGGYTL. The CDR3 coding sequence is TGTGCCAGCAGTTACGAAACCAGGGGCACGGGTGGCTACACCCTC.